The source of this TCR beta chain is a study of CD8+ T cells in alopecia areata. Whole-study context: For 6 to 18 months, tofacitinib was taken, and 6 months off drug followed.

As for this clone: Antigen unknown.

Overall study findings and caveats: Shared TCR sequences were less clear between patients than in mice, possibly partly from HLA diversity. Clonality was higher in lesional than normal scalp, especially in alopecia totalis/universalis.

CDR3 length: 17 amino acids. The germline gives CDR1 LNHNV, CDR2 YYDKDF (reference sequence). V trimming: 0 bases; J trimming: 0 bases; junction bases outside the gene matches: 6. Extraction and reverse transcription of RNA yielded cDNA as the sequencing template. Profiled with immunoSEQ multiplex PCR; TCRdb holds only in-frame clones, not every one. The profile shows 140,000 or so clones, approximately 50% of them singletons. The sequence was collected from a human donor with alopecia areata. This specimen was CD4+ T cells sorted from blood, taken at week 0. This rearrangement joins TRBV15 to TRBJ2-7, with 9 bases aligning to TRBD2. The CDR3 DNA reads TGTGCCACCAGCAGAGATCGGGGCGGGAGGGCCTCCTACGAGCAGTACTTC. Its translation: CATSRDRGGRASYEQYF.